This T cell receptor beta chain is drawn from a study of T cells in Graves' hyperthyroidism and ophthalmopathy. It was 8.5 to 10 ml of fresh peripheral blood that supplied the PBMCs. The table lists this clonotype with a few counts. The source material, RNA transcripts, was used to amplify TCR beta CDR3 regions. Initially, a first-round RT-PCR of the TCR CDR3 employed the HTBI primer set. TCRdb passed the multiplex PCR reads through MiXCR, listing each CDR3 protein once. Of around 450,000 distinct CDR3 sequences detected, around 15% appear once; the ten largest clones hold around 5.3%. After removal of 5 bases from V and 7 bases from J, the junction contained 8 bases not matched to a gene. The V gene's germline CDR1 is SEHNR and CDR2 FQNEAQ (reference sequence). This CDR3 comprises 14 residues.

The sequence derives from a woman under 30 with Graves' hyperthyroidism. The chain is built from TRBV7-9 and TRBJ1-2, with 9 bases aligning to TRBD1. The specimen was blood. CDR3 residues: CASSLGTGLLGYTF. CDR3 sequence (DNA): TGTGCCAGCAGCCTGGGGACAGGGTTGCTTGGCTACACCTTC. The whole variable domain, filled in from reference TRBV7-9 and TRBJ1-2, reads DTGVSQNPRHKITKRGQNVTFRCDPISEHNRLYWYRQTLGQGPEFLTYFQNEAQLEKSRLLSDRFSAERPKGSFSTLEIQRTEQGDSAMYLCASSLGTGLLGYTFGSGTRLTVV.